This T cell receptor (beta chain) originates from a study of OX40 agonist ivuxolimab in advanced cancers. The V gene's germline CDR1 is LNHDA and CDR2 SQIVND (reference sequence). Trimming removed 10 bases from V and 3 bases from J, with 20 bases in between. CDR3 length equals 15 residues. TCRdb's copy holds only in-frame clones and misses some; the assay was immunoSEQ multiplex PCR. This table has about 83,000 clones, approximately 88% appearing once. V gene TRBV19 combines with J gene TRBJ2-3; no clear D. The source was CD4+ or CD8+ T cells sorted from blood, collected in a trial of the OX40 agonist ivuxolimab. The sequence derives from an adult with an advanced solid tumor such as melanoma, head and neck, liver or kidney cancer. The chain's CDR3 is CATSKRRTATDTQYF. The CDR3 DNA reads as TGTGCCACCTCCAAGCGCCGCACTGCGACAGATACGCAGTATTTT.